This entry lists 25 T cell receptor beta chains sequenced from one sample in a study of graft-versus-host responses after intestinal transplantation. Produced via immunoSEQ multiplex PCR; TCRdb's table is partial and in-frame only. The table shows about 29,000 clones, with 70% to 90% occurring only once. Sequenced material: PBMCs, taken nearly 470 days after intestinal transplantation. The origin of the receptors is a human patient who received an intestinal transplant, so some T cells may come from the graft donor.

V usage is TRBV5-1 and J usage is TRBJ2-2; D remains unclear. Germline V gene data show CDR1 as SGHRS and CDR2 as YFSETQ. The CDR3 length is 12 residues. V was shortened by 1 base and J by 7 bases, with 5 bases between the two germline ends. The CDR3 coding sequence is TGCGCCAGCAGCTTGATCGGCGGGGAGCTGTTTTTT. Protein sequence: CASSLIGGELFF.

Here the CDR3 DNA reads TGTGCCAGCAGTGGATCAATGAACACTGAAGCTTTCTTT. Its translation is CASSGSMNTEAFF. The chain couples TRBV2 to TRBJ1-1; D remains unclear. Trimming pared 4 bases from V and 0 bases from J, leaving 6 bases between. Per germline, CDR1 SNHLY and CDR2 FYNNEI. The CDR3 spans 13 residues.

The V and J genes are TRBV7-9 and TRBJ2-4; 11 bases are a match to TRBD1. The trim removed 4 bases at V and 12 bases at J, leaving 8 bases unmatched. This CDR3 is built from 14 residues. From germline, CDR1 is SEHNR and CDR2 FQNEAQ (reference sequence). CDR3 DNA: TGTGCCAGCAGCTCCGACCGGGACAGGGGGAGTCAGTACTTC. This sequence encodes CASSSDRDRGSQYF.

This clone came up a few times. The V gene is TRBV9, the J gene TRBJ2-1; D remains ambiguous. The CDR3 covers 13 residues. The germline V gene encodes CDR1 SGDLS and CDR2 YYNGEE. V was pared by 0 bases and J by 0 bases, with 1 base between. The CDR3 protein is CASSVVSYNEQFF. The CDR3, as DNA: TGTGCCAGCAGCGTAGTCTCCTACAATGAGCAGTTCTTC.

About this clone: At the DNA level, this CDR3 is encoded by other sequences in the same sample as well. The chain employs TRBV19 and TRBJ1-2; D may be TRBD1 (5 bases). The ends were cut back, 3 bases at V and 2 bases at J, with 7 bases in the middle. CDR3 length: 13 amino acids. The germline V gene has CDR1 LNHDA and CDR2 SQIVND (reference sequence). CDR3 residues: CASSIAGNYGYTF. The DNA for the CDR3 is TGTGCCAGTAGTATTGCAGGGAACTATGGCTACACCTTC.

This clone was seen just once. The chain links TRBV7-2 to TRBJ1-3; D perhaps matches TRBD1 (6 bases). CDR3 length: 17 residues. Trimming pared 1 base from V and 4 bases from J, leaving 17 bases between. Germline values: CDR1 SGHTA, CDR2 FQGNSA. The CDR3: CASSLGGANLEGNTIYF. The CDR3 DNA sequence: TGTGCCAGCAGCTTAGGGGGGGCAAATTTAGAAGGAAACACCATATATTTT.

The V and J genes are TRBV29-1 and TRBJ1-2; perhaps TRBD1 as D (6 bases). CDR3 length: 15 amino acids. Germline CDR1 SQVTM, CDR2 ANQGSEA. Between the trimmed V and J ends, which lost 4 bases and 7 bases, there was a span of 22 bases. The CDR3 protein is CSVGRRADSAVGYTF. For the CDR3, the DNA is TGCAGCGTTGGCCGGAGGGCGGACAGTGCAGTTGGCTACACCTTC.

This clone was detected only once. V usage is TRBV7-2 and J usage is TRBJ2-5; TRBD1 aligns across 10 bases. The J call is uncertain, as TRBJ2-7 better fits the DNA end. CDR3 length: 15 amino acids. The germline gives CDR1 SGHTA, CDR2 FQGNSA. Here the CDR3 DNA reads TGTGCCAGCAGCGCAGGGACAGGGGTCTCCTACGAGCAGTACTTC. Its protein is CASSAGTGVSYEQYF.

This clone was counted a few times. The chain employs TRBV6-6 and TRBJ2-2; tentatively, D is TRBD1 (5 bases). This CDR3 contains 13 residues. Trimming cost V 0 bases and J 8 bases, with 7 bases left between them. The germline V gene encodes CDR1 MNHNY and CDR2 SVGAGI (reference sequence). CDR3 nucleotides: TGTGCCAGCAGTTACTCGGGGCCAGGGGAGCTGTTTTTT. Protein: CASSYSGPGELFF.

CDR3 in amino acids: CASSQLGKSNQPQHF. CDR3 nucleotides: TGCGCCAGCAGCCAATTAGGGAAAAGCAATCAGCCCCAGCATTTT. The chain employs TRBV4-3 and TRBJ1-5, with D uncertain. CDR1 is LGHNA and CDR2 is YSLEER in the germline V gene. V was shortened by 2 bases and J by 1 base, with 9 bases between the two germline ends. The CDR3 contains 15 residues.

This clone showed up just once. This chain joins TRBV7-2 and TRBJ1-5; TRBD1 is a possible D gene (5 bases). Trimming took 4 bases from V and 7 from J, leaving 17 bases between them. The CDR3 is made up of 15 amino acids. Germline lookup yields CDR1 SGHTA and CDR2 FQGNSA. The CDR3 DNA is TGTGCCAGCAGCTCCAGGGACGGGGTTGGCCAGCCCCAGCATTTT. Translating gives CASSSRDGVGQPQHF.

The V and J genes are TRBV6-5 and TRBJ1-1; 7 bases agree with TRBD1. The CDR3 extends over 14 amino acids. V was clipped by 10 bases and J by 1 base; unmatched bases: 9. Germline CDR1 is MNHEY and CDR2 is SVGAGI. The CDR3: CATSLDRQNTEAFF. The DNA for the CDR3 is TGTGCCACGTCCTTGGACAGGCAGAACACTGAAGCTTTCTTT.

This rearrangement joins TRBV18 to TRBJ1-1; D is perhaps TRBD1 (6 bases). There are 14 residues in the CDR3. Germline CDR1 and CDR2: KGHSH and LQKENI. V gave up 5 bases and J gave up 3 bases, with 13 bases separating them. In nucleotides, the CDR3 is TGTGCCAGCTCAGAGAGCAGGGGACACACTGAAGCTTTCTTT. Its translation: CASSESRGHTEAFF. The variable domain in full, with the rest retrieved from reference TRBV18 and TRBJ1-1, is NAGVMQNPRHLVRRRGQEARLRCSPMKGHSHVYWYRQLPEEGLKFMVYLQKENIIDESGMPKERFSAEFPKEGPSILRIQQVVRGDSAAYFCASSESRGHTEAFFGQGTRLTVV.

The chain is built from TRBV19 and TRBJ2-2; D is unclear. Germline V gives CDR1 LNHDA, CDR2 SQIVND (reference sequence). The length of the CDR3 is 15 residues. The V end lost 3 bases, the J end lost 4 bases, and 12 bases lay between the germline ends. The CDR3 here is CASSIQDYSTGELFF. The CDR3 nucleotides are TGTGCCAGTAGTATCCAGGATTATAGCACCGGGGAGCTGTTTTTT. Full variable domain (outside the CDR3, taken from reference TRBV19 and TRBJ2-2): DGGITQSPKYLFRKEGQNVTLSCEQNLNHDAMYWYRQDPGQGLRLIYYSQIVNDFQKGDIAEGYSVSREKKESFPLTVTSAQKNPTAFYLCASSIQDYSTGELFFGEGSRLTVL.

The CDR3 DNA sequence: TGTGCCAGCAGCCAAACACTCTCCTACAATGAGCAGTTCTTC. Translated: CASSQTLSYNEQFF. This rearrangement joins TRBV14 to TRBJ2-1; no clear D. CDR1 and CDR2 (germline): SGHDN, FVKESK. V lost 2 bases and J 0 bases, leaving 5 bases between the germline ends. The length of the CDR3 is 14 residues.

The J gene is TRBJ2-1, the V gene TRBV14; D is possibly TRBD1 (5 bases). The CDR3 totals 17 residues. Germline CDR1 and CDR2: SGHDN and FVKESK. V lost 1 base, J lost 9 bases, and 22 bases lay in between. This CDR3 reads CASSQALETRTQGEQFF. The CDR3 DNA reads as TGTGCCAGCAGCCAAGCACTCGAAACTCGGACCCAGGGTGAGCAGTTCTTC.

About this clone itself: The junction shows a germline mismatch at one end, possibly a read error. Other DNA sequences in this specimen translate into the identical CDR3. The chain links TRBV29-1 to TRBJ2-5; 7 nucleotides match TRBD1. There are 12 residues in the CDR3. From germline, CDR1 is SQVTM and CDR2 ANQGSEA. The DNA for the CDR3 is TGCAGCGTTGAAACAGGGGAAGAGACTCAGTACTTC. This gives the protein CSVETGEETQYF.

V gene TRBV5-5 combines with J gene TRBJ2-1; TRBD2 aligns across 15 bases. This CDR3 spans 18 amino acids. From germline, CDR1 is SGHKS and CDR2 YYEKEE (reference sequence). V gave up 4 bases and J gave up 4 bases; unmatched junction bases: 9. Written as DNA, the CDR3 is TGTGCCAGCAGCGTGGGACTAGCGGGGGGTCAACTTTACAATGAGCAGTTCTTC. This codes for CASSVGLAGGQLYNEQFF.

J is TRBJ2-3 and V is TRBV7-3; D is possibly TRBD1 (5 bases). Trimming stripped 2 bases from V and 3 bases from J, with 12 bases between. Germline CDR1 SGHTA, CDR2 FQGTGA. The CDR3 runs to 15 residues. The CDR3 loop is CASSLSPGWTDTQYF. The CDR3 bases are TGTGCCAGCAGCTTATCCCCAGGGTGGACAGATACGCAGTATTTT. Full variable domain (outside the CDR3, taken from reference TRBV7-3 and TRBJ2-3): GAGVSQTPSNKVTEKGKYVELRCDPISGHTALYWYRQSLGQGPEFLIYFQGTGAADDSGLPNDRFFAVRPEGSVSTLKIQRTERGDSAVYLCASSLSPGWTDTQYFGPGTRLTVL.

V gene TRBV7-2 combines with J gene TRBJ2-7; 8 bases match TRBD2. CDR1 is SGHTA and CDR2 is FQGNSA in the germline V gene. The CDR3 totals 15 residues. With V trimmed by 5 bases and J by 7 bases, 13 bases remained unmatched. The chain's CDR3 is CASSDQRGPSREQYF. The CDR3 DNA sequence: TGTGCCAGCAGCGACCAGCGGGGGCCTTCGCGAGAGCAGTACTTC.

A few counts support this clone. The chain employs TRBV6-1 and TRBJ2-3; tentatively, D is TRBD1 (5 bases). The CDR3 has 15 amino acids. Trimming took off 3 bases at V and 2 bases at J, with 12 bases between the two ends. Germline V gene sequence: CDR1 MNHNS, CDR2 SASEGT. This CDR3 reads CASSEWAGNTDTQYF. CDR3 sequence (DNA): TGTGCCAGCAGTGAGTGGGCAGGGAACACAGATACGCAGTATTTT.

The chain combines TRBV18 with TRBJ2-5; D may be TRBD1 (6 bases). V was shortened by 5 bases and J by 2 bases, with 9 bases between the two germline ends. The CDR3 is made up of 13 amino acids. Germline CDR1 is KGHSH and CDR2 is LQKENI. Here the CDR3 reads CASSAGQQETQYF. CDR3 nucleotide sequence: TGTGCCAGCTCAGCTGGACAGCAAGAGACCCAGTACTTC.

V usage is TRBV6-6 and J usage is TRBJ2-6, with D unresolved. V was cut by 5 bases and J by 0 bases, with 11 bases left in between. The germline V gene encodes CDR1 MNHNY and CDR2 SVGAGI (reference sequence). The CDR3 consists of 16 residues. The CDR3 spells CASSREIPSGANVLTF. The CDR3, as DNA: TGTGCCAGCAGTCGAGAAATTCCCTCTGGGGCCAACGTCCTGACTTTC.

The chain carries TRBV9 and TRBJ2-6, with D tentatively TRBD1 (5 bases). The CDR3 sequence is 17 residues long. Germline loops: CDR1 SGDLS, CDR2 YYNGEE. The V gene lost 3 bases and the J gene lost 2 bases, with 15 bases spanning the gap. Written as DNA, the CDR3 is TGTGCCAGCAGCGGGGGCCTTCAGGACCCTGGGGCCAACGTCCTGACTTTC. This codes for CASSGGLQDPGANVLTF.

The genes are TRBV30 and TRBJ1-1, with a weak D call TRBD1 (6 bases). CDR1 is GTSNPN and CDR2 is SVGIG in the germline V gene (reference sequence). The V end lost 8 bases, the J end lost 1 base, and 8 bases lay between the germline ends. CDR3 size: 11 residues. The CDR3 DNA reads as TGTGCCGGACAGAAGAACACTGAAGCTTTCTTT. Amino acid sequence: CAGQKNTEAFF.